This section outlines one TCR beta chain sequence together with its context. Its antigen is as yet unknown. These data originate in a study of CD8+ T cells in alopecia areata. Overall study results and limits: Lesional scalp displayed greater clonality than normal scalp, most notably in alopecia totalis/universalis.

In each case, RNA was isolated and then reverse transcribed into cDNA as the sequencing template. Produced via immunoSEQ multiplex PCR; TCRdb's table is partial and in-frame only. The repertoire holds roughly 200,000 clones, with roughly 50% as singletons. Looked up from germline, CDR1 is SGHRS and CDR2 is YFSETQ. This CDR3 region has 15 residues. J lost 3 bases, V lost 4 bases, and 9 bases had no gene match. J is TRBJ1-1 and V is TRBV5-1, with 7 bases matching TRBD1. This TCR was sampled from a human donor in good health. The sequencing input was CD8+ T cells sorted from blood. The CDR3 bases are TGCGCCAGCAGCACCCGACAGGGTTTGGACACTGAAGCTTTCTTT. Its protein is CASSTRQGLDTEAFF.